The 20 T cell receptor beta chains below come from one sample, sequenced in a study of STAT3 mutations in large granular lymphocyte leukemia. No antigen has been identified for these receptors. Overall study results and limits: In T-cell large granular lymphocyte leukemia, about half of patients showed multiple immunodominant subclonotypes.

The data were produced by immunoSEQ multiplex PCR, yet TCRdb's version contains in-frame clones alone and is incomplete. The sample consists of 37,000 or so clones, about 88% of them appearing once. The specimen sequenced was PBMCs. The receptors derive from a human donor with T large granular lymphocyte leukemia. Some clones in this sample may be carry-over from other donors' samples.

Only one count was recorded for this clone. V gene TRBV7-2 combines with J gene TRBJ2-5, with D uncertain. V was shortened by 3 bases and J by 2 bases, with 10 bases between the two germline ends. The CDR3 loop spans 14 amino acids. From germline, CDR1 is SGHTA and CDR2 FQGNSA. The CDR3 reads CASSFQSSQETQYF. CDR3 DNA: TGTGCCAGCAGCTTTCAATCCAGTCAAGAGACCCAGTACTTC.

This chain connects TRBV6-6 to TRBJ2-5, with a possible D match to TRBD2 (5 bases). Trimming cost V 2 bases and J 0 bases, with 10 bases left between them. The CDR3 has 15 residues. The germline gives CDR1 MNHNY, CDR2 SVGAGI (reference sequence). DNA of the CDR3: TGTGCCAGCAGTTACCCAACGCGGGACCAAGAGACCCAGTACTTC. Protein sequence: CASSYPTRDQETQYF.

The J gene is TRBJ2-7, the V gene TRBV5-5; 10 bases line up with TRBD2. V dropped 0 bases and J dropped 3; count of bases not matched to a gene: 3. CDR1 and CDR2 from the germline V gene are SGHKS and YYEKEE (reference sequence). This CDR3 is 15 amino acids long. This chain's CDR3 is CASSLGTSGIYEQYF. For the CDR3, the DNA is TGTGCCAGCAGCTTGGGGACTAGCGGAATCTACGAGCAGTACTTC.

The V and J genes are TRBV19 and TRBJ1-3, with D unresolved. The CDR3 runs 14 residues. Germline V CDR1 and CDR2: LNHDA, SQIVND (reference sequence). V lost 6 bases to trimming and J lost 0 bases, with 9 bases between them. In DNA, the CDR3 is TGTGCCAGTAGCAACTCCGCCTCTGGAAACACCATATATTTT. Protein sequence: CASSNSASGNTIYF.

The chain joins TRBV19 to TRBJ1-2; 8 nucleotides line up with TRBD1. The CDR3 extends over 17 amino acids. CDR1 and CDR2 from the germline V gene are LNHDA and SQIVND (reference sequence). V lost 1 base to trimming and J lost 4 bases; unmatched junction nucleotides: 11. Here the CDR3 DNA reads TGTGCCAGTAGTATAGGACGGACAGGGACCCCCCCCTATGGCTACACCTTC. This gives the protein CASSIGRTGTPPYGYTF.

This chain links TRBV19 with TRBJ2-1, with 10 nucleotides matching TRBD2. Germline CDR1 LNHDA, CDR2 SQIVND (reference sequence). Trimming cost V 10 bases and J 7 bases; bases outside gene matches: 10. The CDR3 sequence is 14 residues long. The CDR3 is CATTSGLADNEQFF. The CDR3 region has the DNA TGTGCCACCACCTCCGGACTAGCGGATAATGAGCAGTTCTTC.

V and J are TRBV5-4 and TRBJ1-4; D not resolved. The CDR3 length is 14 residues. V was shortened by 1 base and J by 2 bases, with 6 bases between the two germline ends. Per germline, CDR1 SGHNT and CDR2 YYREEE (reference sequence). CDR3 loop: CASSLSSTNEKLFF. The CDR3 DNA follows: TGTGCCAGCAGCTTGAGTTCTACTAATGAAAAACTGTTTTTT.

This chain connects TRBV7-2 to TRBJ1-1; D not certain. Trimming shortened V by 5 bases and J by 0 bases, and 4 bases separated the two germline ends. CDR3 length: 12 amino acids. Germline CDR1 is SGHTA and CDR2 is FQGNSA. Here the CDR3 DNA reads TGTGCCAGCAGCCACGTGAACACTGAAGCTTTCTTT. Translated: CASSHVNTEAFF.

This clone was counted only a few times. CDR3 in DNA: TGTGCCAGCAGTTCCACGACGGTCCTCACCTTCTACGAGCAGTACTTC. Amino acids: CASSSTTVLTFYEQYF. The rearrangement links TRBV2 to TRBJ2-7; D call uncertain. CDR1 is SNHLY and CDR2 is FYNNEI in the germline V gene. V lost 5 bases and J lost 3, with 20 bases in between. The CDR3 length is 16 residues.

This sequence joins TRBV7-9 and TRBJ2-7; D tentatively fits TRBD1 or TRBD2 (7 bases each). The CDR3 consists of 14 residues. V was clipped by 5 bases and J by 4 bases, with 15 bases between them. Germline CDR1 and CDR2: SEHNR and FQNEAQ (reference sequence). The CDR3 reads CASSVYRGGYEQYF. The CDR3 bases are TGTGCCAGCAGCGTCTACAGGGGAGGGTACGAGCAGTACTTC.

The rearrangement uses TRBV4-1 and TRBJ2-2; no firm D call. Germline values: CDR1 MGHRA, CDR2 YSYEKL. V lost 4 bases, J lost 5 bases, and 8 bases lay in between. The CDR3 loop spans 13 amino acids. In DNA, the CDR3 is TGCGCCAGCAGCCCCGTGGGTACCGGGGAGCTGTTTTTT. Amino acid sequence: CASSPVGTGELFF.

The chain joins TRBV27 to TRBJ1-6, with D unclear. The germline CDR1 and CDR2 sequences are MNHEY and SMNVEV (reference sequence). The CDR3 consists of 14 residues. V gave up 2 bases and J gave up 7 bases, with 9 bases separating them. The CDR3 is CASSLLGENSPLHF. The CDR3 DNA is TGTGCCAGCAGTTTACTCGGGGAGAATTCACCCCTCCACTTT.

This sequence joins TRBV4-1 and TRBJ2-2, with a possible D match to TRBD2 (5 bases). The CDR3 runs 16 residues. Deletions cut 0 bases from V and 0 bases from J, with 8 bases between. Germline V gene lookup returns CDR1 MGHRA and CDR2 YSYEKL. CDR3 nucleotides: TGCGCCAGCAGCCAAGATCCCGGGGCGAACACCGGGGAGCTGTTTTTT. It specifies CASSQDPGANTGELFF.

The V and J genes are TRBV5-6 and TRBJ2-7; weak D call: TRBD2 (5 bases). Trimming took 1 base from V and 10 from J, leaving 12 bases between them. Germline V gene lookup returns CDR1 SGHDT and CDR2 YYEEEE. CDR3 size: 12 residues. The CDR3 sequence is CASSLRGFGQYV. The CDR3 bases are TGTGCCAGCAGCTTGCGGGGATTCGGCCAGTACGTC.

CDR3 residues: CASSISSGHPNEKLFF. In nucleotides, the CDR3 is TGTGCCAGCTCAATATCTTCGGGACATCCGAATGAAAAACTGTTTTTT. The chain links TRBV18 to TRBJ1-4, with a weak D call TRBD1 (6 bases). Trimming pared 5 bases from V and 5 bases from J, leaving 18 bases between. The CDR3 runs to 16 residues. Per germline, CDR1 KGHSH and CDR2 LQKENI. Drawing the rest from reference TRBV18 and TRBJ1-4, the complete variable domain is NAGVMQNPRHLVRRRGQEARLRCSPMKGHSHVYWYRQLPEEGLKFMVYLQKENIIDESGMPKERFSAEFPKEGPSILRIQQVVRGDSAAYFCASSISSGHPNEKLFFGSGTQLSVL.

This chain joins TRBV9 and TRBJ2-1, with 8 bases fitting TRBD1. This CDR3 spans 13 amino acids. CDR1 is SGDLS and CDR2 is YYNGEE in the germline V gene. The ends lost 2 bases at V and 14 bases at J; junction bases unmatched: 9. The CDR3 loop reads CASSVKTGGHEFF. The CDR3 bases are TGTGCCAGCAGCGTCAAAACAGGGGGTCACGAGTTCTTC.

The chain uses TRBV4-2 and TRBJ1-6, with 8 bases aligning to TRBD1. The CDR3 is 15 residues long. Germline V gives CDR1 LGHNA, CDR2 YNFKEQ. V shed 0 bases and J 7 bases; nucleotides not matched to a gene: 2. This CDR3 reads CASSQETGANSPLHF. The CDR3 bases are TGTGCCAGCAGCCAAGAGACAGGGGCAAATTCACCCCTCCACTTT.

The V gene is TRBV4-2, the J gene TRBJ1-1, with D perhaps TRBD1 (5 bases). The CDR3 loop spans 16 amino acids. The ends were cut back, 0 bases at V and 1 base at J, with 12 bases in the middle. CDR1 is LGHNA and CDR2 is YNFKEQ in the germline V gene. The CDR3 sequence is CASSQDLGLTNTEAFF. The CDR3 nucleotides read TGTGCCAGCAGCCAAGACTTGGGACTGACGAACACTGAAGCTTTCTTT.

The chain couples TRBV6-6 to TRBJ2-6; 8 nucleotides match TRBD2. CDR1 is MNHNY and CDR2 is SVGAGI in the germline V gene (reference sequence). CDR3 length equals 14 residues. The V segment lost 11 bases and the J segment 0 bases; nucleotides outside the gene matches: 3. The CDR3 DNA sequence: TGTGCCGCGGCGGGGGGCTCTGGGGCCAACGTCCTGACTTTC. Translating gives CAAAGGSGANVLTF.

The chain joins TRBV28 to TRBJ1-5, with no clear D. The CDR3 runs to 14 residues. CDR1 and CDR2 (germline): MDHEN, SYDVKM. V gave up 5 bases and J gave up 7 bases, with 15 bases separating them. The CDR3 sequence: CASSPVHPRQPQHF. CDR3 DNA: TGTGCCAGCAGTCCTGTCCACCCTCGGCAGCCCCAGCATTTT. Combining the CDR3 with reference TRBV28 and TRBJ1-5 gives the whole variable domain DVKVTQSSRYLVKRTGEKVFLECVQDMDHENMFWYRQDPGLGLRLIYFSYDVKMKEKGDIPEGYSVSREKKERFSLILESASTNQTSMYLCASSPVHPRQPQHFGDGTRLSIL.